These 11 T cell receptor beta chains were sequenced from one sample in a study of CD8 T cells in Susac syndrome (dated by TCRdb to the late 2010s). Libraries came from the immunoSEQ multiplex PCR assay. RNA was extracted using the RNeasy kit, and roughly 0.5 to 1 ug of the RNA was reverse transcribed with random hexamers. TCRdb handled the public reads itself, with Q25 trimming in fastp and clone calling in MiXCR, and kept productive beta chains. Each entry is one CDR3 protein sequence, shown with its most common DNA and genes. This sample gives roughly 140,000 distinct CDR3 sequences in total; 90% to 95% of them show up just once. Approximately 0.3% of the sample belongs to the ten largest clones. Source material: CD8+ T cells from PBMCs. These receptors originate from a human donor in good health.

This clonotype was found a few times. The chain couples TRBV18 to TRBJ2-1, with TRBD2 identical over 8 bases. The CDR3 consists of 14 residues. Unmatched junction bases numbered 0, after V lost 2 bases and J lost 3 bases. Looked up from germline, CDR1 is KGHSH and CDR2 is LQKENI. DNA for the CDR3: TGTGCCAGCTCACCAGGGACTAGCTACAATGAGCAGTTCTTC. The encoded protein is CASSPGTSYNEQFF. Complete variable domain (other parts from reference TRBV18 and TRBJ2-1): NAGVMQNPRHLVRRRGQEARLRCSPMKGHSHVYWYRQLPEEGLKFMVYLQKENIIDESGMPKERFSAEFPKEGPSILRIQQVVRGDSAAYFCASSPGTSYNEQFFGPGTRLTVL.

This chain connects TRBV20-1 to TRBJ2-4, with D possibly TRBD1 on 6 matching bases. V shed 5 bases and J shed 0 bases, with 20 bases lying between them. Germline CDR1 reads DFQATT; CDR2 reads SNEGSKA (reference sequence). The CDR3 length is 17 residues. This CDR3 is CSAVDSVGILAKNIQYF. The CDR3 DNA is TGCAGTGCTGTGGACAGTGTTGGGATACTAGCCAAAAACATTCAGTACTTC.

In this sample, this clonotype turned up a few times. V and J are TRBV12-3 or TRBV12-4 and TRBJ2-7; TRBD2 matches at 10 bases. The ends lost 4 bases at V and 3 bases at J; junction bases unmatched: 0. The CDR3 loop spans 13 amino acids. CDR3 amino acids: CASSWTSGYEQYF. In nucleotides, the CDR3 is TGTGCCAGCAGTTGGACTAGCGGCTACGAGCAGTACTTC.

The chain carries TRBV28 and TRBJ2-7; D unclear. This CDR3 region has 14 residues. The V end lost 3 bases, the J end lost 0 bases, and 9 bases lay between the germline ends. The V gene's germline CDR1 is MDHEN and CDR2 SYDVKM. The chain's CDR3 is CASSFFEDSYEQYF. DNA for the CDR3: TGTGCCAGCAGTTTCTTCGAGGACTCCTACGAGCAGTACTTC. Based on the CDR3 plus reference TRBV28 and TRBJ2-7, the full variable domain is DVKVTQSSRYLVKRTGEKVFLECVQDMDHENMFWYRQDPGLGLRLIYFSYDVKMKEKGDIPEGYSVSREKKERFSLILESASTNQTSMYLCASSFFEDSYEQYFGPGTRLTVT.

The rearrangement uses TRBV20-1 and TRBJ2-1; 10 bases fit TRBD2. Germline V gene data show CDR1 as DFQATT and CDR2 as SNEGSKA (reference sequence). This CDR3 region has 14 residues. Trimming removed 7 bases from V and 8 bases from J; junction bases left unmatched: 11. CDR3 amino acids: CSGLAGAGTHEQFF. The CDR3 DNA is TGCAGTGGCCTAGCGGGAGCTGGTACGCATGAGCAGTTCTTC.

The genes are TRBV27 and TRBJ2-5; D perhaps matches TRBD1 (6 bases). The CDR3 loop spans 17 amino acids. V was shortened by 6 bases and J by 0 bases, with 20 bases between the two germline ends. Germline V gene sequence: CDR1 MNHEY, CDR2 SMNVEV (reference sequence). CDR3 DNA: TGTGCCAGCAGAAGCTTTCTCCGGGACAACAACCAAGAGACCCAGTACTTC. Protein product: CASRSFLRDNNQETQYF.

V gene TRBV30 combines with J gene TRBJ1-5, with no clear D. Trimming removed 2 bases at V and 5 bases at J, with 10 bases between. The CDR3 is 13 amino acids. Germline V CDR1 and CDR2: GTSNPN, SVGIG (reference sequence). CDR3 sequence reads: CAWSSFGDQPQHF. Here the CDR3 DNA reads TGTGCCTGGAGTAGTTTCGGGGATCAGCCCCAGCATTTT.

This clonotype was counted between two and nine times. The DNA of the CDR3 is TGTGCCAGTAGTCTCGGGACTACTAATGAGCAGTTCTTC. Its protein is CASSLGTTNEQFF. V usage is TRBV19 and J usage is TRBJ2-1; 7 nucleotides line up with TRBD2. Per germline, CDR1 LNHDA and CDR2 SQIVND (reference sequence). The CDR3 runs 13 residues. V was clipped by 5 bases and J by 7 bases; unmatched bases: 5.

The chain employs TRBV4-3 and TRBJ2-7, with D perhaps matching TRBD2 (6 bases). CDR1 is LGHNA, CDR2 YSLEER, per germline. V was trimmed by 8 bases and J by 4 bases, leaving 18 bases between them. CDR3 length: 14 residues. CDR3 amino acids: CASFSRGRGYEQYF. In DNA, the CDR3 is TGCGCCAGCTTCTCGAGAGGGCGGGGATACGAGCAGTACTTC.

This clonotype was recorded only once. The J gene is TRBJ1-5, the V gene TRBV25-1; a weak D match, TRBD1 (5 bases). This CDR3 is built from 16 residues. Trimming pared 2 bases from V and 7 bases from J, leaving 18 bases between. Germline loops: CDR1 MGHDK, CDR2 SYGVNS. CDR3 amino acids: CASSESGGGMWQPQHF. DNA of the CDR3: TGTGCCAGCAGTGAAAGCGGTGGGGGAATGTGGCAGCCCCAGCATTTT.

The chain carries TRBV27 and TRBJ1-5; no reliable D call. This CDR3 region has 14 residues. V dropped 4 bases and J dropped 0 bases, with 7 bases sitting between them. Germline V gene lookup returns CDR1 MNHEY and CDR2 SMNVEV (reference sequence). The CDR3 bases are TGTGCCAGCAGTTCCTTGGTTAGCAATCAGCCCCAGCATTTT. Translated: CASSSLVSNQPQHF.